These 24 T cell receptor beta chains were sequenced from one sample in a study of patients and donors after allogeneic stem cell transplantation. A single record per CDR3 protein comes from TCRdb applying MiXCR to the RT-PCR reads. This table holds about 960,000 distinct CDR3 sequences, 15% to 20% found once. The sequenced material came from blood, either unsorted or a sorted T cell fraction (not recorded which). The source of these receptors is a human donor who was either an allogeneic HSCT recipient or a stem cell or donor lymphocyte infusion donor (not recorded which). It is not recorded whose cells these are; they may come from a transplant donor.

CDR3 nucleotide sequence: TGTGCCAGCAGCCAAGGTAGAAGGGCCGAGTTCTACGAGCAGTACTTC. It yields the protein CASSQGRRAEFYEQYF. The J gene is TRBJ2-7, the V gene TRBV14, with no clear D. The germline V gene encodes CDR1 SGHDN and CDR2 FVKESK. Between the trimmed V and J ends, which lost 1 base and 3 bases, there was a span of 16 bases. The CDR3 runs to 16 residues.

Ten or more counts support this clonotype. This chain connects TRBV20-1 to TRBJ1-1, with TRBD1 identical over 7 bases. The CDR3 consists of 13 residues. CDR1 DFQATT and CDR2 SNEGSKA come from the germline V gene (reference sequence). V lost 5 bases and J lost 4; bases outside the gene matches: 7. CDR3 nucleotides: TGCAGTGCTGGTGACAGGGAGGGCACTGAAGCTTTCTTT. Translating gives CSAGDREGTEAFF.

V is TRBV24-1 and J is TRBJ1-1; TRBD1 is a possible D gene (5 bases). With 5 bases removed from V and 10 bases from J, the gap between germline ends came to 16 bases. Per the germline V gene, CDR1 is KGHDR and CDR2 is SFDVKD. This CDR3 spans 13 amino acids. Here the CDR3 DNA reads TGTGCCACCAGTGCCACGGACACCGCGGGAGCTTTCTTT. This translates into CATSATDTAGAFF.

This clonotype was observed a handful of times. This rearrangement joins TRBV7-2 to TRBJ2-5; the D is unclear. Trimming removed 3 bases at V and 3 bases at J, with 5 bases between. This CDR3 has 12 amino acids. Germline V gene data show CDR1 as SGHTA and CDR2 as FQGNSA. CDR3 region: CASSLRKETQYF. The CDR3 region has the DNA TGTGCCAGCAGCTTGAGAAAAGAGACCCAGTACTTC.

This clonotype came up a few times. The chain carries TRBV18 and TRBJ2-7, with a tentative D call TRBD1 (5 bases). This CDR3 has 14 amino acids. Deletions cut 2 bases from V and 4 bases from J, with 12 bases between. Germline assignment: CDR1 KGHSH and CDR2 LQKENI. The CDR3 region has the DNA TGTGCCAGCTCACCAGGGGCAGTATTTTACGAGCAGTACTTC. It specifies CASSPGAVFYEQYF.

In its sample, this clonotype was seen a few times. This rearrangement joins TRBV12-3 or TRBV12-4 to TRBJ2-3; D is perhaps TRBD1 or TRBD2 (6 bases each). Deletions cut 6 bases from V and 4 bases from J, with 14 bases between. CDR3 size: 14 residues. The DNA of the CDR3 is TGTGCCAGCAGGTTCGGGGGCCAGGCAGATACGCAGTATTTT. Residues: CASRFGGQADTQYF.

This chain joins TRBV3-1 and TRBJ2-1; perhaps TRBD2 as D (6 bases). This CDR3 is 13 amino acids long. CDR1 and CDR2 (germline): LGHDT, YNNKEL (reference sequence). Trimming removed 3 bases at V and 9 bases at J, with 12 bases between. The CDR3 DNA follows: TGTGCCAGCAGCCAGGGGGGAGTGGGTGAGCAGTTCTTC. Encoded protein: CASSQGGVGEQFF.

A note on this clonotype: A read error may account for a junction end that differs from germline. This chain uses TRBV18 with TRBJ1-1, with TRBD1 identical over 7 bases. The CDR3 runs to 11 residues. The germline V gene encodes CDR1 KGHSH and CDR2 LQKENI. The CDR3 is CASSQGTAPYF. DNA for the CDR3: TGTGCCAGCTCACAGGGGACAGCCCCGTACTTT.

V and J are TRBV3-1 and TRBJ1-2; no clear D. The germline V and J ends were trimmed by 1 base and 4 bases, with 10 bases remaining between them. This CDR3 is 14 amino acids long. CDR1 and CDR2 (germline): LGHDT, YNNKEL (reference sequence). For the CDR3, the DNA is TGTGCCAGCAGCCAAGGGCGACCTAGCTATGGCTACACCTTC. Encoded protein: CASSQGRPSYGYTF.

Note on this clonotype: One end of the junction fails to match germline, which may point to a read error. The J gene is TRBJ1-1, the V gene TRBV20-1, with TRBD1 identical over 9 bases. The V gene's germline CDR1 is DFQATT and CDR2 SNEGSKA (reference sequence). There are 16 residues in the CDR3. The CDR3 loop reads CSARTTGGVKNTEAFF. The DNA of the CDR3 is TGCAGCGCTAGAACCACAGGGGGCGTGAAGAACACTGAAGCTTTCTTT.

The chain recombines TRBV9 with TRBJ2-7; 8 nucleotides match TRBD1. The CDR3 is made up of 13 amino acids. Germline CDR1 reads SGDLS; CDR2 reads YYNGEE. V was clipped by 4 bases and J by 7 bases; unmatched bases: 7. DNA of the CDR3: TGTGCCAGCAGCCCCCAACAGGGGGGAGAGCAGTACTTC. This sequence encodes CASSPQQGGEQYF.

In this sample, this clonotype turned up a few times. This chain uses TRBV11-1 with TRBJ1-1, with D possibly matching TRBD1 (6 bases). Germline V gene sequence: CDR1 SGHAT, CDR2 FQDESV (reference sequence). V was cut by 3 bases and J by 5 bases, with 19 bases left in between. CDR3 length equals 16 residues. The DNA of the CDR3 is TGTGCCAGCAGCTTCCCCTCCGGCCAGGGGATTACTGAAGCTTTCTTT. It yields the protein CASSFPSGQGITEAFF.

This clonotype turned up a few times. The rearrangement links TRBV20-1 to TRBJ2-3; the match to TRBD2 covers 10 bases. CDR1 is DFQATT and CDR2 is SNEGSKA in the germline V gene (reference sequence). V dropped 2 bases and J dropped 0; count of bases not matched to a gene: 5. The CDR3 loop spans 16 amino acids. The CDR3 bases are TGCAGTGCTAGACCTAGCGGGAGCGTTAGCACAGATACGCAGTATTTT. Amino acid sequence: CSARPSGSVSTDTQYF.

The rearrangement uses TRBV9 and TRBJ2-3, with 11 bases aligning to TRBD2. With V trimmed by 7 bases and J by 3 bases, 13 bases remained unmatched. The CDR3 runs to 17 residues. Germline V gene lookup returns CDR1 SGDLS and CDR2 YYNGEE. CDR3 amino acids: CASSRGSSGRKTDTQYF. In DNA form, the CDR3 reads TGTGCCAGCTCTCGGGGATCTAGCGGGAGGAAGACAGATACGCAGTATTTT.

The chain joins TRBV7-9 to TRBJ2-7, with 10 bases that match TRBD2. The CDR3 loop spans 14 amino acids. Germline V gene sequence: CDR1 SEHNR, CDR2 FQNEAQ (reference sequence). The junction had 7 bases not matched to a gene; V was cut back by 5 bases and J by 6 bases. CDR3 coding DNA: TGTGCCAGCAGCCACCGGACTAGCGGAGTCGAGCAGTACTTC. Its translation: CASSHRTSGVEQYF.

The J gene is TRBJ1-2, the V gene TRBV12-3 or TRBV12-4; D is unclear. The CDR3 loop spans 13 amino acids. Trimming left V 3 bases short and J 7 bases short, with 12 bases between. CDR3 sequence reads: CASSFDSFGGYTF. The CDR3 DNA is TGTGCCAGCAGTTTCGACTCCTTCGGTGGCTACACCTTC.

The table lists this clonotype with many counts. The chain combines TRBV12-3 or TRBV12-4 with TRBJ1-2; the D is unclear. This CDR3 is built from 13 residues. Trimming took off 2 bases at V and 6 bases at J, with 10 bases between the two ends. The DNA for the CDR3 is TGTGCCAGCAGTTTAAACGGACCAAATGGCTACACCTTC. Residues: CASSLNGPNGYTF.

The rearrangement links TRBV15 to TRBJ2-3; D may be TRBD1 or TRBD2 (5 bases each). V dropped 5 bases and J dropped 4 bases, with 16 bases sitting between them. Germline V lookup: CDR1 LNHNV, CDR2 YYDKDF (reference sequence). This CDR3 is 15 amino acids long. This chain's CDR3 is CATSRVGGGPDTQYF. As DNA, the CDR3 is TGTGCCACCAGCCGAGTAGGTGGGGGTCCAGATACGCAGTATTTT.

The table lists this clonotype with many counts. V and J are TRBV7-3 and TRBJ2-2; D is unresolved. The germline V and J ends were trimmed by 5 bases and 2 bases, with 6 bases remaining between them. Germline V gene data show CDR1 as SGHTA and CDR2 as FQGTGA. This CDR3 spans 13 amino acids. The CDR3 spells CASSLINTGELFF. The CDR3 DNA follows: TGTGCCAGCAGCCTCATCAACACCGGGGAGCTGTTTTTT.

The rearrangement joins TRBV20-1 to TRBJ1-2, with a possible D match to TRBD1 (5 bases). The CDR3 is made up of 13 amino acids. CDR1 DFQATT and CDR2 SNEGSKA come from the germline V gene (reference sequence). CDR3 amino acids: CRGWDPKRYGYTF. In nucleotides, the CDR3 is TGCCGCGGGTGGGACCCTAAACGCTATGGCTACACCTTC.

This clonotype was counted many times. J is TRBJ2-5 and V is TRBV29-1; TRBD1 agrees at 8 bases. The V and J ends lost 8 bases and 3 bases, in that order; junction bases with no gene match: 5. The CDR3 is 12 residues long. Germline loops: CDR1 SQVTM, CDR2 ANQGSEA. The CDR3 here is CSSTGVKETQYF. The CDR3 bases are TGCAGCTCGACAGGGGTCAAAGAGACCCAGTACTTC.

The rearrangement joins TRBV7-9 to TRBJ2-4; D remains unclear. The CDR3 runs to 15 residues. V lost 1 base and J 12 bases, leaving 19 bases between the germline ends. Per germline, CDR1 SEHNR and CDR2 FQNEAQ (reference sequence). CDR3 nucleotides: TGTGCCAGCAGCTTAGAGAGAAGTGGTTGGAACCGTCAGTACTTC. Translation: CASSLERSGWNRQYF.

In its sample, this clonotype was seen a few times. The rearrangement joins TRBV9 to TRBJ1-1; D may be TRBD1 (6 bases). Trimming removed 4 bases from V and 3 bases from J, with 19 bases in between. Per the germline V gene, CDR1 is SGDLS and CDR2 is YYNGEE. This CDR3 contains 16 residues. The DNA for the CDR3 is TGTGCCAGCAGCCCAAGGGGGTCCTCCGAGGACACTGAAGCTTTCTTT. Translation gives CASSPRGSSEDTEAFF.

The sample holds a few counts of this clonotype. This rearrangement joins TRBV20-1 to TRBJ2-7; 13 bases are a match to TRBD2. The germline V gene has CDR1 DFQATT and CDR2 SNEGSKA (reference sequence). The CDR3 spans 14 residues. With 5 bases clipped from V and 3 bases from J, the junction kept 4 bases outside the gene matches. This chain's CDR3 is CSASTSGRGYEQYF. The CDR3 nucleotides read TGCAGTGCTTCTACTAGCGGGAGGGGCTACGAGCAGTACTTC.